Given below is one T cell receptor (beta chain) in context. Its specificity is not known. Here immunoSEQ multiplex PCR was the method, and the copy in TCRdb shows in-frame clones only, minus some. The table includes about 70,000 clones, 75% to 90% detected once. This record belongs to a study of T cell clones after liver transplantation. Study information: HCV positivity affected three of eight recipients; the rest lacked autoimmune or viral indications. Study-level results: A larger donor-reactive than third-party decline suggested partial antigen-specific deletion.

The CDR3 has 15 amino acids. Germline V CDR1 and CDR2: GTSNPN, SVGIG (reference sequence). Trimming at V came to 5 bases and at J to 1 base, leaving 7 bases not matched to a gene. Sequencing used CD4+ T cells from blood, obtained 12 months after liver transplant. V and J are TRBV30 and TRBJ1-1, with TRBD1 matching 10 bases. The source of this sequence is a human patient who received a liver transplant. Some of the T cells might come from the graft donor. CDR3 sequence reads: CAWYRDRGRNTEAFF. The CDR3 region has the DNA TGTGCCTGGTACCGGGACAGGGGACGGAACACTGAAGCTTTCTTT.